The TCR beta chain under discussion was sequenced for a study of cytomegalovirus exposure and HLA in healthy donors. At the level of the study: Researchers found that approximately 85% of over 350 genotyped donors fell within the Caucasian-associated ancestry cluster.

PCR was performed using 60 Vbeta and 13 Jbeta primers. Sequencing used immunoSEQ multiplex PCR; TCRdb keeps in-frame clones, though not all of them. The repertoire holds approximately 140,000 clones, with roughly 80% as singletons. Study-wide findings and caveats: Most TCR sequences were rare, but some public TCRs occurred in many donors.

V trimming: 4 bases; J trimming: 6 bases; junction bases outside the gene matches: 17. This CDR3 has 17 amino acids. The germline V gene has CDR1 SGHNT and CDR2 YYREEE (reference sequence). In the case of this clone: Its antigen is currently unknown.

The chain employs TRBV5-4 and TRBJ1-2, with TRBD1 matching over 8 bases. This clonotype was sampled from a middle-aged man in good health and CMV-seropositive. Input material: PBMCs. The CDR3 reads CASSQPAGGGGVHGYTF. For the CDR3, the DNA is TGTGCCAGCAGCCAACCTGCAGGGGGCGGGGGGGTCCATGGCTACACCTTC.